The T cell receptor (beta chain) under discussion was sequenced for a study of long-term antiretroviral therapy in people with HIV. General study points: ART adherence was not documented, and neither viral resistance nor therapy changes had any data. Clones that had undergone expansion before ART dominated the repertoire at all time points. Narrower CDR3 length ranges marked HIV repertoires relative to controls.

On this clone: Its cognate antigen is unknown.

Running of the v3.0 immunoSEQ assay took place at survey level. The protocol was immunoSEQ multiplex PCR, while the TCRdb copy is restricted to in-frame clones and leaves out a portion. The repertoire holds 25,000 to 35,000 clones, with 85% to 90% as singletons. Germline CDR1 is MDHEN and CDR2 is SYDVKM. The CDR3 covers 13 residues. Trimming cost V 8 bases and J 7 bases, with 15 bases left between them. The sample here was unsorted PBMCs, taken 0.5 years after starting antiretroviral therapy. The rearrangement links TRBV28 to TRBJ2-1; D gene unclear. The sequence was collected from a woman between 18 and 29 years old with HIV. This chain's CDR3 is CASGDPGWNEQFF. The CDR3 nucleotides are TGTGCCAGCGGAGACCCCGGTTGGAATGAGCAGTTCTTC.